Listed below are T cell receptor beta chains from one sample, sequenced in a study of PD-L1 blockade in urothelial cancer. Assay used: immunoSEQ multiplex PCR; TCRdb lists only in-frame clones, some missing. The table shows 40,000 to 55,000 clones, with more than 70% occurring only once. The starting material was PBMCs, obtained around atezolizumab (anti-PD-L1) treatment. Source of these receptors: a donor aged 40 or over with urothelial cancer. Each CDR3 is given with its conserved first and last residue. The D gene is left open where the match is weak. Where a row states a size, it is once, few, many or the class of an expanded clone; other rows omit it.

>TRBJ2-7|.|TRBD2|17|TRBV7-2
TGTGCCAGCAGCTTAGGGTGGGGGACTAGCGGGAGACGCGAGCAGTACTTC
CASSLGWGTSGRREQYF
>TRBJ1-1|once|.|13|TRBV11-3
TGTGCCAGCAGCTTAGCCCGGGGCACTGAAGCTTTCTTT
CASSLARGTEAFF
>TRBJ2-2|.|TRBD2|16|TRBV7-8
TGTGCCAGCAGCTCCAGGACTAGTGTCGGGACCGGGGAGCTGTTTTTT
CASSSRTSVGTGELFF
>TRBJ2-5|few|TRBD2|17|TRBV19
TGTGCCAGTAGTAGGGGGGCGACTAGCGCGTACCAAGAGACCCAGTACTTC
CASSRGATSAYQETQYF
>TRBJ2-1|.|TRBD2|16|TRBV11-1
TGTGCCAGCAGCCCGCGGACTAGCGGGAGGTTTAGGGAGCAGTTCTTC
CASSPRTSGRFREQFF
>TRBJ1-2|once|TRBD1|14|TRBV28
TGTGCCAGCAGTTTGGGGACAGGGCTTGCGGGCTACACCTTC
CASSLGTGLAGYTF
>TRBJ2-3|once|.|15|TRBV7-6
TGTGCCAGCAGCCCCTGGGGGCCGATCACAGATACGCAGTATTTT
CASSPWGPITDTQYF
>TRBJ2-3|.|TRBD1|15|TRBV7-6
TGTGCCAGCAGCTCGGGACAGGGTAGCACAGATACGCAGTATTTT
CASSSGQGSTDTQYF
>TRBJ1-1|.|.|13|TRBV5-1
TGCGCCAGCACATCGGGGGTAGGTGGGGAAGCTTTCTTT
CASTSGVGGEAFF
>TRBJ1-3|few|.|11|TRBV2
TGTGCCAGCAGCAACAGCGGCACCATATATTTT
CASSNSGTIYF
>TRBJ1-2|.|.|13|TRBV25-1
TGTGCCAGCAGTGAATCTCCGCTATGGGGCTACACCTTC
CASSESPLWGYTF
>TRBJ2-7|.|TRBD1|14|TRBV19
TGTGCCAGTAGTATGGGACAGGGCGGCAACGAGCAGTACTTC
CASSMGQGGNEQYF
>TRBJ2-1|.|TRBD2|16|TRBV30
TGTGCCTGGAGTGTGGTGGGAGCGGGAGGGACCAATGAGCAGTTCTTC
CAWSVVGAGGTNEQFF
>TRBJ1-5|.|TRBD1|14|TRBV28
TGTGCCAGCAGCGACAGGGGGTTTAATCAGCCCCAGCATTTT
CASSDRGFNQPQHF
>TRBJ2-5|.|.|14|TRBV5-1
TGCGCCAGCAGCTTGGACCCCAGCCAAGAGACCCAGTACTTC
CASSLDPSQETQYF
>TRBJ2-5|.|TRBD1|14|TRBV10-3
TGTGCCATCAAGGGAGACAGGGTTGAGGAGACCCAGTACTTC
CAIKGDRVEETQYF
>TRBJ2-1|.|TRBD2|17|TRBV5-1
TGCGCCAGCAGCTTGCCGGGCGGGAGGACCTCCTACAATGAGCAGTTCTTC
CASSLPGGRTSYNEQFF
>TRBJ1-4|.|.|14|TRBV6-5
TGTGCCAGCAGGCCCCTGGGAGGTAATGAAAAACTGTTTTTT
CASRPLGGNEKLFF
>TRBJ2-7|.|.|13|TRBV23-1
TGCGCCAGCAGTCTGTTCATGGGCCCCGAGCAGTACTTC
CASSLFMGPEQYF
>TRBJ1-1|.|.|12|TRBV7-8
TGTGCCAGCAGCTCGGACAGAGCTGAAGCTTTCTTT
CASSSDRAEAFF
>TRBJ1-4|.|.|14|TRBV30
TGTGCCTGGAGTGGGGGGCTATCTAATGAAAAACTGTTTTTT
CAWSGGLSNEKLFF
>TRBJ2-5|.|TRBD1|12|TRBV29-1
TGCAGCGACGACAGGGGACCTGGGACCCAGTACTTC
CSDDRGPGTQYF
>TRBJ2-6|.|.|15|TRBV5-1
TGCGCCAGCAGCCCCCCTAGATCTGGGGCCAACGTCCTGACTTTC
CASSPPRSGANVLTF
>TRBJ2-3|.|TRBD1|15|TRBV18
TGTGCCAGCTCACCACGGGACAGGGAAGGGGATACGCAGTATTTT
CASSPRDREGDTQYF
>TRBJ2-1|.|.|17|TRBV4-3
TGCGCCAGCAGCCAAAAAGACAGGCCAAGCTCCTACAATGAGCAGTTCTTC
CASSQKDRPSSYNEQFF
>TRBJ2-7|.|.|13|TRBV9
TGTGCCAGCAGCCAAACAGGGAACTACGAGCAGTACTTC
CASSQTGNYEQYF
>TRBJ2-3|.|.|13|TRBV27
TGTGCCAGCACCCCGGGTAGCACAGATACGCAGTATTTT
CASTPGSTDTQYF
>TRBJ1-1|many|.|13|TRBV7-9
TGTGCCAGCAGCTCCGCCCGGGGGGGGGAAGCTTTCTTT
CASSSARGGEAFF
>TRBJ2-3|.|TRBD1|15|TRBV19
TGTGCCAGTAGTATGACAGGGGTTAGCACAGATACGCAGTATTTT
CASSMTGVSTDTQYF
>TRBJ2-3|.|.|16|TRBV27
TGTGCCAGCACTGATTCCGGCCGAGCGGGCACAGATACGCAGTATTTT
CASTDSGRAGTDTQYF
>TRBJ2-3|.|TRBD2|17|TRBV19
TGTGCCAGTAGTATACATTCCGGGAGCGGGAACACAGATACGCAGTATTTT
CASSIHSGSGNTDTQYF
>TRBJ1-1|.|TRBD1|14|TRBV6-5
TGTGCCAGCAGGGGACAGGGGCCAAACACTGAAGCTTTCTTT
CASRGQGPNTEAFF
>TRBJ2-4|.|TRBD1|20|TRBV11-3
TGTGCCAGCAGCCCACAGAGGCGGGGACAGGGGTCACTAGCCAAAAACATTCAGTACTTC
CASSPQRRGQGSLAKNIQYF
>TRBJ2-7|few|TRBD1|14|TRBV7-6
TGTGCCAGCAGCTTAGGCAGGGGGCTGGACGAGCAGTACTTC
CASSLGRGLDEQYF
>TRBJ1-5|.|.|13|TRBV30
TGTGCCTGGAGTAGGGACAACAATCAGCCCCAGCATTTT
CAWSRDNNQPQHF
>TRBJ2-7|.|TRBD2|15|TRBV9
TGTGCCAGCAGCGTAGCGGGTAGCGGGGCCTACGAGCAGTACTTC
CASSVAGSGAYEQYF
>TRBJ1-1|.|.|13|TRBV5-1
TGCGCCAGCGGACTTCAGGGGAGCACTGAAGCTTTCTTT
CASGLQGSTEAFF
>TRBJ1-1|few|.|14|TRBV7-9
TGTGCCAGCAGCTTAGTTGACAGGAACACTGAAGCTTTCTTT
CASSLVDRNTEAFF
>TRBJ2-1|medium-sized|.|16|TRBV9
TGTGCCAGCAGCCCTATGGGGGGAGTCTCCTACAATGAGCAGTTCTTC
CASSPMGGVSYNEQFF
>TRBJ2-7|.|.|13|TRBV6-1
TGTGCCAGCAGTACCGAGGCGTCCTACGAGCAGTACTTC
CASSTEASYEQYF
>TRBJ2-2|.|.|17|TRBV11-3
TGTGCCAGCAGCTTAGATCTCGGCGGGCTGAACACCGGGGAGCTGTTTTTT
CASSLDLGGLNTGELFF
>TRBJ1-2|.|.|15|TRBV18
TGTGCCAGCTCACCGGCAGGGGCGACTAACTATGGCTACACCTTC
CASSPAGATNYGYTF
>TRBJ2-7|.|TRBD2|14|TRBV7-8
TGTGCCAGCAGCTTAGGGACTAGCGGAGACCTACAGTACTTC
CASSLGTSGDLQYF
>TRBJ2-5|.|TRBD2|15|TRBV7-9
TGTGCCAGCAGCCCTAGGCTAGCGGCCCAAGAGACCCAGTACTTC
CASSPRLAAQETQYF
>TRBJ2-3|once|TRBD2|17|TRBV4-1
TGCGCCAGCAGCCAAGCGGGACTAGCGGGATCCACAGATACGCAGTATTTT
CASSQAGLAGSTDTQYF
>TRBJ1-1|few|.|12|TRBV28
TGTGCCAGCAGCTACAGGAACACTGAAGCTTTCTTT
CASSYRNTEAFF